This T cell receptor beta chain stems from a study of breast tumors, draining lymph nodes, adjacent tissues. General study findings and limits: The data were judged consistent with most tumor T cells coming from lymph node and expanding in tumor. The lymph node origin of tumor T cells was framed as consistent with a hypothesis, not demonstrated.

Note on this clonotype: Its antigen remains unknown. A junction boundary mismatches the germline segment, possibly from a read error.

MiXCR, run by TCRdb on the multiplex PCR reads, gives a single entry per CDR3 protein. The top ten hold over 9.5% of the sample, which has tens of thousands of distinct CDR3 sequences, roughly two fifths seen once. Germline CDR1 and CDR2: SGHTA and FQGNSA. CDR3 length: 14 residues. V usage is TRBV7-2 and J usage is TRBJ1-1; no clear D. This sequence originates from a female donor with breast cancer. Some clones in this sample may be carry-over from other donors' samples. The sample consisted of breast tumor tissue. The CDR3 protein is CASCLARGNTEAFF. The CDR3 nucleotides read TGTGCCAGCTGCTTAGCGCGGGGGAACACTGAAGCTTTCTTT.